Below are 16 T cell receptor beta chains sequenced from a single sample in a study of blood T cell repertoires in COVID-19. Repertoires were generated with immunoSEQ multiplex PCR, while TCRdb's copy carries only in-frame clones and drops some. Counted here are around 110,000 clones, 86% occurring once; the ten biggest clones make up about 4.7%. The sample taken for sequencing was peripheral blood. All receptors come from a man in his forties with acute or convalescent COVID-19.

The sample holds a few counts of this clone. The chain is built from TRBV10-3 and TRBJ1-1, with 8 bases lining up with TRBD1. The CDR3 is made up of 14 amino acids. V lost 3 bases, J lost 4 bases, and 4 bases stayed unmatched. Germline V gene lookup returns CDR1 ENHRY and CDR2 SYGVKD. The CDR3 bases are TGTGCCATCAGTGAACAGGGGGGCGGCACTGAAGCTTTCTTT. Its translation is CAISEQGGGTEAFF.

CDR3 sequence: CASRDRSHEKLFF. The CDR3 DNA reads as TGTGCCAGTCGGGACAGGTCCCACGAAAAACTGTTTTTT. The gene calls are TRBV25-1 and TRBJ1-4; 8 nucleotides agree with TRBD1. The junction had 8 bases not matched to a gene; V was cut back by 9 bases and J by 8 bases. Looked up from germline, CDR1 is MGHDK and CDR2 is SYGVNS. The CDR3 sequence is 13 residues long.

The J gene is TRBJ1-2, the V gene TRBV5-6; D is perhaps TRBD1 (6 bases). CDR1 is SGHDT and CDR2 is YYEEEE in the germline V gene. V lost 0 bases to trimming and J lost 2 bases, with 11 bases between them. The CDR3 length is 15 residues. This CDR3 reads CASSLDGGANYGYTF. CDR3 nucleotide sequence: TGTGCCAGCAGCTTGGATGGGGGCGCAAACTATGGCTACACCTTC.

A word on this clone: Germline and junction disagree at one end, which may indicate a read error. V usage is TRBV7-7 and J usage is TRBJ2-1; tentatively, D is TRBD2 (5 bases). There are 13 residues in the CDR3. Per the germline V gene, CDR1 is SSHAT and CDR2 is FNYEAQ (reference sequence). The CDR3 loop reads CASSTLGDNEQFF. The CDR3, as DNA: TGTGCTAGCAGCACACTCGGGGACAATGAGCAGTTCTTC.

The V and J genes are TRBV7-8 and TRBJ1-1; weak D call: TRBD1 (5 bases). This CDR3 is 17 amino acids long. The germline V and J ends were trimmed by 5 bases and 7 bases, with 26 bases remaining between them. Germline assignment: CDR1 SGHVS and CDR2 FQNEAQ. CDR3 nucleotide sequence: TGTGCCAGCAGCCCAAGCCGGGTAAGGGGTATGTCTGATGAAGCTTTCTTT. It translates to CASSPSRVRGMSDEAFF.

V usage is TRBV14 and J usage is TRBJ2-3; 13 bases map to TRBD2. J lost 11 bases, V lost 1 base, and 9 bases had no gene match. CDR1 and CDR2 from the germline V gene are SGHDN and FVKESK. The CDR3 covers 16 residues. The CDR3 sequence is CASSQAGLAGRFMQYF. In DNA, the CDR3 is TGTGCCAGCAGCCAAGCGGGACTAGCGGGACGTTTTATGCAGTATTTT.

This clone turned up a few times. This same CDR3 is encoded by further DNA sequences in the sample. J is TRBJ1-1 and V is TRBV19; D might be TRBD1 (6 bases). V was shortened by 8 bases and J by 1 base, with 14 bases between the two germline ends. Germline-derived CDR1 and CDR2 are LNHDA and SQIVND (reference sequence). The CDR3 sequence is 14 residues long. In nucleotides, the CDR3 is TGTGCCAGTTCCCGCAGGGGCCGGAACACTGAAGCTTTCTTT. This sequence encodes CASSRRGRNTEAFF.

The chain carries TRBV5-5 and TRBJ1-1, with 11 bases fitting TRBD1. Germline values: CDR1 SGHKS, CDR2 YYEKEE (reference sequence). CDR3 length: 17 amino acids. The V and J ends lost 4 bases and 6 bases, in that order; junction bases with no gene match: 14. The CDR3 protein is CASSIGQGASLRPEAFF. The DNA for the CDR3 is TGTGCCAGCAGCATTGGACAGGGGGCTTCCCTCCGGCCTGAAGCTTTCTTT.

The chain joins TRBV2 to TRBJ1-5; D is possibly TRBD1 (6 bases). Trimming left V 8 bases short and J 4 bases short, with 21 bases between. This CDR3 has 16 amino acids. The germline gives CDR1 SNHLY, CDR2 FYNNEI. The DNA of the CDR3 is TGTGCCAGCTCTGACCTCTACAGGGAAATAAATCAGCCCCAGCATTTT. Translated: CASSDLYREINQPQHF. The variable domain in full, completed from reference TRBV2 and TRBJ1-5, reads EPEVTQTPSHQVTQMGQEVILRCVPISNHLYFYWYRQILGQKVEFLVSFYNNEISEKSEIFDDQFSVERPDGSNFTLKIRSTKLEDSAMYFCASSDLYREINQPQHFGDGTRLSIL.

V is TRBV5-1 and J is TRBJ2-5; TRBD2 matches 9 bases. The CDR3 has 16 amino acids. Losses at the gene ends were 0 bases for V and 4 bases for J; bases not matched to a gene: 7. Germline V lookup: CDR1 SGHRS, CDR2 YFSETQ. CDR3 protein: CASSLVGSGSGETQYF. DNA for the CDR3: TGCGCCAGCAGCTTGGTTGGTAGCGGGAGCGGAGAGACCCAGTACTTC.

The chain recombines TRBV5-6 with TRBJ1-6; 9 bases are shared with TRBD1. The CDR3 has 15 residues. Losses at the gene ends were 1 base for V and 11 bases for J; bases not matched to a gene: 7. The germline gives CDR1 SGHDT, CDR2 YYEEEE. The CDR3 nucleotides are TGTGCCAGCAGCTTGACGGGACAGGGTATTGCACCCCTCCACTTT. This translates into CASSLTGQGIAPLHF. The variable domain in full, with the rest retrieved from reference TRBV5-6 and TRBJ1-6, is DAGVTQSPTHLIKTRGQQVTLRCSPKSGHDTVSWYQQALGQGPQFIFQYYEEEERQRGNFPDRFSGHQFPNYSSELNVNALLLGDSALYLCASSLTGQGIAPLHFGNGTRLTVT.

This rearrangement joins TRBV5-6 to TRBJ1-2; no clear D. CDR3 length: 13 amino acids. Trimming shortened V by 7 bases and J by 2 bases, and 12 bases separated the two germline ends. CDR1 is SGHDT, CDR2 YYEEEE, per germline. Here the CDR3 DNA reads TGTGCCAGCCTCAGATCGAGGAACTATGGCTACACCTTC. The encoded protein is CASLRSRNYGYTF.

The chain links TRBV9 to TRBJ2-1, with TRBD1 matching 7 bases. The trim removed 0 bases at V and 7 bases at J, leaving 7 bases unmatched. This CDR3 has 15 amino acids. The germline V gene has CDR1 SGDLS and CDR2 YYNGEE. The CDR3 DNA reads as TGTGCCAGCAGCGTAGAACAGGGGTTAGGGAATGAGCAGTTCTTC. Translated, it gives CASSVEQGLGNEQFF.

This clone was picked up a small number of times. The chain has TRBV6-5 and TRBJ1-1; D is possibly TRBD1 (5 bases). Germline V gene sequence: CDR1 MNHEY, CDR2 SVGAGI. This CDR3 is built from 14 residues. The ends were cut back, 8 bases at V and 0 bases at J, with 13 bases in the middle. As DNA, the CDR3 is TGTGCCAGCTCTAACAGGATCATGAACACTGAAGCTTTCTTT. It codes for CASSNRIMNTEAFF.

V and J are TRBV14 and TRBJ2-7; TRBD1 might be the D (6 bases). Trimming removed 0 bases at V and 6 bases at J, with 15 bases between. The germline V gene encodes CDR1 SGHDN and CDR2 FVKESK. The CDR3 has 15 residues. The CDR3 region has the DNA TGTGCCAGCAGCCAAGAACAGGTTAGGGGGATCGAGCAGTACTTC. This gives the protein CASSQEQVRGIEQYF.

J is TRBJ1-3 and V is TRBV18; D gene ambiguous. V lost 3 bases and J 0 bases, leaving 9 bases between the germline ends. This CDR3 comprises 15 residues. Germline assignment: CDR1 KGHSH and CDR2 LQKENI. CDR3 in DNA: TGTGCCAGCTCACCTGATACAGTCTCTGGAAACACCATATATTTT. Translated, it gives CASSPDTVSGNTIYF.